Listed below are T cell receptor beta chains from one sample, sequenced in a study of PD-L1 blockade in urothelial cancer. Profiled with immunoSEQ multiplex PCR; TCRdb holds only in-frame clones, not every one. The data contain 25,000 to 30,000 clones, roughly 80% of them singletons. Here the sequenced sample was PBMCs, taken around atezolizumab (anti-PD-L1) treatment. Source of these receptors: an older man with urothelial cancer. CDR3s include the opening cysteine and the closing phenylalanine or tryptophan. Each record gives: CDR3 DNA, CDR3 protein, J gene, V gene, D gene, clone size. D genes are given only for firm matches. Expanded clones get a size class; other rows say once, few or many, or leave the size out.

cdr3_nt: TGTGCCAGCAGCTTGGACCACAGATATAATTCACCCCTCCACTTT
cdr3_aa: CASSLDHRYNSPLHF
j_call: TRBJ1-6
v_call: TRBV5-8
d_call: NA
clone_size: NA

cdr3_nt: TGTGCCAGCAGTGAAGAGGCGGGCGCTCCTTTCTACGAGCAGTACTTC
cdr3_aa: CASSEEAGAPFYEQYF
j_call: TRBJ2-7
v_call: TRBV6-1
d_call: NA
clone_size: NA

cdr3_nt: TGTGCCAGTAGTCAGTCCGGAACAGGGGGCGACTATGGCTACACCTTC
cdr3_aa: CASSQSGTGGDYGYTF
j_call: TRBJ1-2
v_call: TRBV19
d_call: TRBD1
clone_size: NA

cdr3_nt: TGTGCCAGCAGCTCCCAGGCCTCTACTAGCGGGAGTGGAAGGGAGCAGTACTTC
cdr3_aa: CASSSQASTSGSGREQYF
j_call: TRBJ2-7
v_call: TRBV5-4
d_call: TRBD2
clone_size: NA

cdr3_nt: TGTGCCAGCAGTTACGGCGGGAGGACAGATACGCAGTATTTT
cdr3_aa: CASSYGGRTDTQYF
j_call: TRBJ2-3
v_call: TRBV6-6
d_call: TRBD2
clone_size: NA

cdr3_nt: TGTGCCAGTAGTATTGCGGGACTAGCGGGGGCGAATGAGCAGTTCTTC
cdr3_aa: CASSIAGLAGANEQFF
j_call: TRBJ2-1
v_call: TRBV19
d_call: TRBD2
clone_size: NA

cdr3_nt: TGTGCCAGCAGTCCCGGGAGTAGTGCTACGAACACTGAAGCTTTCTTT
cdr3_aa: CASSPGSSATNTEAFF
j_call: TRBJ1-1
v_call: TRBV7-2
d_call: NA
clone_size: NA

cdr3_nt: TGTGCCAGCAGTGTCTCCCAGAATATCAAAAGCACCATATATTTT
cdr3_aa: CASSVSQNIKSTIYF
j_call: TRBJ1-3
v_call: TRBV2
d_call: NA
clone_size: NA

cdr3_nt: TGCGCCAGCAGCCAAGGCACAGGGTGGGACTACGAGCAGTACTTC
cdr3_aa: CASSQGTGWDYEQYF
j_call: TRBJ2-7
v_call: TRBV4-3
d_call: NA
clone_size: few

cdr3_nt: TGCAGCGTAGAAGGCGGGACGGATAATGAAAAACTGTTTTTT
cdr3_aa: CSVEGGTDNEKLFF
j_call: TRBJ1-4
v_call: TRBV29-1
d_call: NA
clone_size: NA

cdr3_nt: TGTGCCAGCAGCCCTCACAGGAGGGGTGGCTACACCTTC
cdr3_aa: CASSPHRRGGYTF
j_call: TRBJ1-2
v_call: TRBV6-5
d_call: NA
clone_size: NA

cdr3_nt: TGTGCCAGCAGCTTCAGAGCGGGAGGTGTCTACAATGAGCAGTTCTTC
cdr3_aa: CASSFRAGGVYNEQFF
j_call: TRBJ2-1
v_call: TRBV11-3
d_call: TRBD2
clone_size: NA

cdr3_nt: TGTGCCATCAGTGATGGGGGGGCGGAAAAACTGTTTTTT
cdr3_aa: CAISDGGAEKLFF
j_call: TRBJ1-4
v_call: TRBV10-3
d_call: NA
clone_size: NA

cdr3_nt: TGTGCCAGCAGTAGGGGTCCAGCGAACACCGGGGAGCTGTTTTTT
cdr3_aa: CASSRGPANTGELFF
j_call: TRBJ2-2
v_call: TRBV6-1
d_call: NA
clone_size: NA

cdr3_nt: TGTGCCAGCAGCCTCGGGACAGGACGCACAGATACGCAGTATTTT
cdr3_aa: CASSLGTGRTDTQYF
j_call: TRBJ2-3
v_call: TRBV5-4
d_call: TRBD1
clone_size: once

cdr3_nt: TGTGCCACATCAACGGGGGGCGAAAAACTGTTTTTT
cdr3_aa: CATSTGGEKLFF
j_call: TRBJ1-4
v_call: TRBV10-3
d_call: NA
clone_size: NA

cdr3_nt: TGTGCCAGCAGAGCCTTACTAGCGGGAGGTGAGCAGTTCTTC
cdr3_aa: CASRALLAGGEQFF
j_call: TRBJ2-1
v_call: TRBV5-5
d_call: TRBD2
clone_size: NA

cdr3_nt: TGTGCCAGCAGTCCCCGCGCGAACACAGATACGCAGTATTTT
cdr3_aa: CASSPRANTDTQYF
j_call: TRBJ2-3
v_call: TRBV6-1
d_call: NA
clone_size: NA

cdr3_nt: TGTGCCAGTAGTCCAGGACAGGGCCCCTACGAGCAGTACTTC
cdr3_aa: CASSPGQGPYEQYF
j_call: TRBJ2-7
v_call: TRBV19
d_call: TRBD1
clone_size: few

cdr3_nt: TGTGCCAGCAGTGTGGTCAGGGGGGAGCAGTTCTTC
cdr3_aa: CASSVVRGEQFF
j_call: TRBJ2-1
v_call: TRBV2
d_call: TRBD1
clone_size: NA

cdr3_nt: TGCGCCAGCAGCCAAGGAAGAGGGACTAGCATAAGTGAGCAGTTCTTC
cdr3_aa: CASSQGRGTSISEQFF
j_call: TRBJ2-1
v_call: TRBV4-3
d_call: TRBD2
clone_size: NA

cdr3_nt: NA
cdr3_aa: CASSLTGGGRAVLLF
j_call: TRBJ2-7
v_call: TRBV5-1
d_call: NA
clone_size: NA

cdr3_nt: TGCAGCGTCCGGGACAGAAAGACGAACACTGAAGCTTTCTTT
cdr3_aa: CSVRDRKTNTEAFF
j_call: TRBJ1-1
v_call: TRBV29-1
d_call: TRBD1
clone_size: NA

cdr3_nt: TGTGCCAGCAGTGAAAGACACATCTACGAGCAGTACTTC
cdr3_aa: CASSERHIYEQYF
j_call: TRBJ2-7
v_call: TRBV6-1
d_call: NA
clone_size: NA

cdr3_nt: TGTGCCAGCAGTGAAGAACAGGGTGAAGGGGCCTACGAGCAGTACTTC
cdr3_aa: CASSEEQGEGAYEQYF
j_call: TRBJ2-7
v_call: TRBV6-1
d_call: NA
clone_size: NA

cdr3_nt: TGTGCCAGCAGTCGACTAGCGAGCAGGGATACGCAGTATTTT
cdr3_aa: CASSRLASRDTQYF
j_call: TRBJ2-3
v_call: TRBV6-6
d_call: TRBD2
clone_size: NA

cdr3_nt: TGTGCCAGCAGCGTAGGATTTACGAGACTAGCGGGAACTGAGCAGTTCTTC
cdr3_aa: CASSVGFTRLAGTEQFF
j_call: TRBJ2-1
v_call: TRBV9
d_call: TRBD2
clone_size: NA

cdr3_nt: TGCAGCGTAGGGACAAAAAGCTCTGGGGCCAACGTCCTGACTTTC
cdr3_aa: CSVGTKSSGANVLTF
j_call: TRBJ2-6
v_call: TRBV29-1
d_call: NA
clone_size: NA

cdr3_nt: TGTGCCAGCAGTTTCTCGGCGGGAGGGGCAGATACGCAGTATTTT
cdr3_aa: CASSFSAGGADTQYF
j_call: TRBJ2-3
v_call: TRBV28
d_call: TRBD2
clone_size: NA

cdr3_nt: TGCGCCAGCAGCCGACAGGCGCAACTATCGAACACTGAAGCTTTCTTT
cdr3_aa: CASSRQAQLSNTEAFF
j_call: TRBJ1-1
v_call: TRBV5-1
d_call: NA
clone_size: NA

cdr3_nt: TGTGCCAGCGGGGGGGCCGGAGGAAACACCATATATTTT
cdr3_aa: CASGGAGGNTIYF
j_call: TRBJ1-3
v_call: TRBV6-5
d_call: NA
clone_size: NA

cdr3_nt: TGCAGCGTTTCCCCAGGGGTGGCTAATGAAAAACTGTTTTTT
cdr3_aa: CSVSPGVANEKLFF
j_call: TRBJ1-4
v_call: TRBV29-1
d_call: NA
clone_size: few

cdr3_nt: TGTGCCAGCAGCGACGGGAACAGCAATCAGCCCCAGCATTTT
cdr3_aa: CASSDGNSNQPQHF
j_call: TRBJ1-5
v_call: TRBV9
d_call: NA
clone_size: NA

cdr3_nt: TGCGCCAGCTACCCCACAAAACCAGGGATGAACACTGAAGCTTTCTTT
cdr3_aa: CASYPTKPGMNTEAFF
j_call: TRBJ1-1
v_call: TRBV10-1
d_call: NA
clone_size: NA

cdr3_nt: TGTGCCACCAGCAGCCGGGGAGCAGATACGCAGTATTTT
cdr3_aa: CATSSRGADTQYF
j_call: TRBJ2-3
v_call: TRBV15
d_call: NA
clone_size: NA

cdr3_nt: TGTGCCAGCAGCCGGGACAGAGCCTACGAGCAGTACTTC
cdr3_aa: CASSRDRAYEQYF
j_call: TRBJ2-7
v_call: TRBV7-8
d_call: TRBD1
clone_size: NA

cdr3_nt: TGTGCCAGCAGTTCCCGGACAGGGTCCTCGATGGGTGGCTACACCTTC
cdr3_aa: CASSSRTGSSMGGYTF
j_call: TRBJ1-2
v_call: TRBV27
d_call: TRBD1
clone_size: few

cdr3_nt: TGTGCCAGCAGCTTAAACAGGGGAGGAAAGACCCAGTACTTC
cdr3_aa: CASSLNRGGKTQYF
j_call: TRBJ2-5
v_call: TRBV7-2
d_call: NA
clone_size: NA

cdr3_nt: TGTGCCAGCAGCCGGACTGAAGCTTTCTTT
cdr3_aa: CASSRTEAFF
j_call: TRBJ1-1
v_call: TRBV2
d_call: NA
clone_size: NA

cdr3_nt: TGCAGCGTCGCAAGACCGGGACAGCCCGATACTAACTATGGCTACACCTTC
cdr3_aa: CSVARPGQPDTNYGYTF
j_call: TRBJ1-2
v_call: TRBV29-1
d_call: TRBD1
clone_size: NA

cdr3_nt: TGTGCCAGCAGTTTATACAGGACAGGGACGGGTGGCTACACCTTC
cdr3_aa: CASSLYRTGTGGYTF
j_call: TRBJ1-2
v_call: TRBV6-5
d_call: TRBD1
clone_size: NA

cdr3_nt: TGCAGCGTTGAGAGAGTCGCTGAAGCTTTCTTT
cdr3_aa: CSVERVAEAFF
j_call: TRBJ1-1
v_call: TRBV29-1
d_call: NA
clone_size: once

cdr3_nt: TGTGCCAGTAGCTCAGGGGAAGGGGGCACTGAAGCTTTCTTT
cdr3_aa: CASSSGEGGTEAFF
j_call: TRBJ1-1
v_call: TRBV19
d_call: NA
clone_size: NA

cdr3_nt: TGCAGCGTTGAAGGAGGCAGGGGAAGAGAGCAGTTCTTC
cdr3_aa: CSVEGGRGREQFF
j_call: TRBJ2-1
v_call: TRBV29-1
d_call: NA
clone_size: NA